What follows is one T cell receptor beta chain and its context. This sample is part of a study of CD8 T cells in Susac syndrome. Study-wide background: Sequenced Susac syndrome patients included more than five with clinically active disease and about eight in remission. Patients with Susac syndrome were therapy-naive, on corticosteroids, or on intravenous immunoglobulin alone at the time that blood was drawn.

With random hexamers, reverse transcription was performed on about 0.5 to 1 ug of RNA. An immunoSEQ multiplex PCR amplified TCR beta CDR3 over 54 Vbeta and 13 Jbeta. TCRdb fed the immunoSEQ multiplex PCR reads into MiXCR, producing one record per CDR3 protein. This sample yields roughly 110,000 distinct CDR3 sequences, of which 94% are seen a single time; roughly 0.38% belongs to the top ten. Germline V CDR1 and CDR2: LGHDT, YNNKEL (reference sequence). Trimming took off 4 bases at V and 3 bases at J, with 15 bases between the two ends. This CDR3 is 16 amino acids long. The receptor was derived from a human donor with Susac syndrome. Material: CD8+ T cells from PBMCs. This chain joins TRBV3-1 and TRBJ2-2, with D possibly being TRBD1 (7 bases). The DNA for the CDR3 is TGTGCCAGCAGCCCTAGCGAGGGGGCCGACACCGGGGAGCTGTTTTTT. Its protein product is CASSPSEGADTGELFF.